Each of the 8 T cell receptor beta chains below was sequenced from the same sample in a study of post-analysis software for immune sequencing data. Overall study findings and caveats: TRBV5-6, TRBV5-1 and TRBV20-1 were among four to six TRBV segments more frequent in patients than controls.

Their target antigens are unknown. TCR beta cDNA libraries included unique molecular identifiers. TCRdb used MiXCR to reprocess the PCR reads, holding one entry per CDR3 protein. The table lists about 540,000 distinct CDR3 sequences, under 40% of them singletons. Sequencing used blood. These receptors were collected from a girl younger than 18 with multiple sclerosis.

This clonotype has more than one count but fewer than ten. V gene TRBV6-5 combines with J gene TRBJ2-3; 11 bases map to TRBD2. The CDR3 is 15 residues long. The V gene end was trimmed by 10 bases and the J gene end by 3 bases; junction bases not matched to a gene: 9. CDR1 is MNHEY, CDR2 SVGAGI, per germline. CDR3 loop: CATRLGTSGTDTQYF. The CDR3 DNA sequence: TGTGCCACCAGATTGGGGACTAGCGGAACAGATACGCAGTATTTT.

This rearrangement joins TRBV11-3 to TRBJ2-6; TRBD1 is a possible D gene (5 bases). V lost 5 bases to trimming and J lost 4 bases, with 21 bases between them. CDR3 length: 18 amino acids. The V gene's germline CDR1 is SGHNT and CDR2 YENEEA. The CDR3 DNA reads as TGTGCCAGCAGCGAAGCGTCGCCAGGGCCCCAAGGGGCCAACGTCCTGACTTTC. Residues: CASSEASPGPQGANVLTF. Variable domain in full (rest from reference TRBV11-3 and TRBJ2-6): EAGVVQSPRYKIIEKKQPVAFWCNPISGHNTLYWYLQNLGQGPELLIRYENEEAVDDSQLPKDRFSAERLKGVDSTLKIQPAELGDSAVYLCASSEASPGPQGANVLTFGAGSRLTVL.

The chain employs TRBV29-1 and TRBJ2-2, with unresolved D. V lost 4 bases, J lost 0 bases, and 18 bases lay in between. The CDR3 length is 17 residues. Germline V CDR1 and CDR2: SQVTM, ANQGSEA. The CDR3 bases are TGCAGCGTTGCCCATGTGTCAGTGGCGGCGAACACCGGGGAGCTGTTTTTT. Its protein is CSVAHVSVAANTGELFF.

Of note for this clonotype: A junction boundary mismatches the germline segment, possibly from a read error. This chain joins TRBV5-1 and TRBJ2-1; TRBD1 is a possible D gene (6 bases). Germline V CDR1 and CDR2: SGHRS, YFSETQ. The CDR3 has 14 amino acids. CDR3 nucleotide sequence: TGTGCCAGCAGCTTGGGGGCAGAGGCGGATGAGCAGTTCTTC. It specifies CASSLGAEADEQFF.

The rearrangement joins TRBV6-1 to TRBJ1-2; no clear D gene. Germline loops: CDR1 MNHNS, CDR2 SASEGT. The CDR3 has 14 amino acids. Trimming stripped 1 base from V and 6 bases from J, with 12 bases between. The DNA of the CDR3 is TGTGCCAGCAGTGAAGACGCAAGGGAAAATGGCTACACCTTC. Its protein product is CASSEDARENGYTF.

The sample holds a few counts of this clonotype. Here the CDR3 DNA reads TGTGCCAGCACTGCGACGGGTAAAGGCACAGATACGCAGTATTTT. It encodes CASTATGKGTDTQYF. The chain has TRBV11-2 and TRBJ2-3; D unclear. The CDR3 extends over 15 amino acids. From germline, CDR1 is SGHAT and CDR2 FQNNGV. V lost 7 bases to trimming and J lost 1 base, with 15 bases between them.

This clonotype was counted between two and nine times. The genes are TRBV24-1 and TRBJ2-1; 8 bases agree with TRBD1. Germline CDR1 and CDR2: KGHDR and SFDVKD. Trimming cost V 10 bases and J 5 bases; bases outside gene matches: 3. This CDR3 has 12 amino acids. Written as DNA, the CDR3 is TGTGCCACGGGACAGGCGCACAATGAGCAGTTCTTC. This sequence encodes CATGQAHNEQFF.

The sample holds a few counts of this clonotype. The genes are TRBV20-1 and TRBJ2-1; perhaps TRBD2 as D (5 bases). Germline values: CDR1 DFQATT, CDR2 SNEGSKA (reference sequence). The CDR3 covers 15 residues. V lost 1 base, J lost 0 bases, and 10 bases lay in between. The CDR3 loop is CSARAQRNSYNEQFF. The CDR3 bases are TGCAGTGCTAGAGCCCAGCGGAACTCCTACAATGAGCAGTTCTTC.